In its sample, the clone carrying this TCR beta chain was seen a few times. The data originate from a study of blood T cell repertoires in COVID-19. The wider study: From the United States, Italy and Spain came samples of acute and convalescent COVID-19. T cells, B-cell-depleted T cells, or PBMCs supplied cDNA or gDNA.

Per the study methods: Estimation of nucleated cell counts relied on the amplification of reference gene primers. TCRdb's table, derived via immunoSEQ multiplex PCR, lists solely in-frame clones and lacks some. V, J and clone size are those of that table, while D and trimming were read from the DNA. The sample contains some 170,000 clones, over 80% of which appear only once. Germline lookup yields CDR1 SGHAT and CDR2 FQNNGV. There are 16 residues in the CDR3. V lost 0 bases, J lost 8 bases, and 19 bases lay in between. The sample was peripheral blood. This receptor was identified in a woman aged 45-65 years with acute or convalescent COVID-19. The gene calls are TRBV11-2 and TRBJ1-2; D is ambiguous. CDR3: CASSLDQAGGLRGYTF. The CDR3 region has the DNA TGTGCCAGCAGCTTAGATCAAGCGGGAGGTTTAAGGGGCTACACCTTC.